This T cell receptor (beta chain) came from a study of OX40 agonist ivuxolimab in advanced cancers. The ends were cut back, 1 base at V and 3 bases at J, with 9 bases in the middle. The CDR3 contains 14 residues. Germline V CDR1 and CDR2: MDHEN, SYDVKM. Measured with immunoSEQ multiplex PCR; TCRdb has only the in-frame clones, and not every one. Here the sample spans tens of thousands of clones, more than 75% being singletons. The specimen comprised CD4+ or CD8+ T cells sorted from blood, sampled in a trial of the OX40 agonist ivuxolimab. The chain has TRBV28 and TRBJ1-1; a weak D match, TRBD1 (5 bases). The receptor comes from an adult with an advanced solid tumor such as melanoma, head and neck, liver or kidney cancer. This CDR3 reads CASSLYRSHTEAFF. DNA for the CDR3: TGTGCCAGCAGTTTATACAGGTCTCACACTGAAGCTTTCTTT.